One T cell receptor (beta chain) is described in this entry. This sample was taken from a study of technical replicates of blood from several donors. TCRdb keeps only in-frame clones here, not all; method: immunoSEQ multiplex PCR. The sample consists of under 85,000 clones, roughly 91% of them appearing once. This CDR3 region has 14 residues. Trimming took off 1 base at V and 6 bases at J, with 12 bases between the two ends. Germline assignment: CDR1 SGDLS and CDR2 YYNGEE. This receptor was taken from a human donor in good health. This chain joins TRBV9 and TRBJ2-3; D is possibly TRBD1 (6 bases). The sample comprised T cells isolated from PBMCs. The CDR3 spells CASSVPGDEDTQYF. CDR3 coding DNA: TGTGCCAGCAGCGTACCAGGGGATGAGGATACGCAGTATTTT. Supplemented by reference TRBV9 and TRBJ2-3, the full variable domain reads DSGVTQTPKHLITATGQRVTLRCSPRSGDLSVYWYQQSLDQGLQFLIQYYNGEERAKGNILERFSAQQFPDLHSELNLSSLELGDSALYFCASSVPGDEDTQYFGPGTRLTVL.